The 11 T cell receptor beta chains presented below share a single source sample, sequenced in a study of T cells after yellow fever vaccination. TCRdb itself ran the 5' RACE reads through MiXCR, one entry per CDR3 protein. Of approximately 610,000 distinct CDR3 sequences in the sample, approximately 16% were seen once. The material sequenced was PBMCs, taken about 5 days after the first yellow fever vaccination. The receptors come from a man between 18 and 35 years old who received the YFV17D yellow fever vaccine.

This clonotype was seen only a few times. This chain uses TRBV21-1 with TRBJ1-2; the table's D gene call, TRBD1, was not cross checked with the DNA. TRBV21-1 is labeled a pseudogene. The CDR3 sequence is 13 residues long. This chain's CDR3 is CASSKAGQGGYTF. The CDR3 nucleotides read TGTGCCAGCAGCAAAGCGGGACAAGGTGGCTACACCTTC.

V usage is TRBV15 and J usage is TRBJ2-1, with D possibly being TRBD1 (5 bases). V shed 7 bases and J shed 4 bases, with 17 bases lying between them. There are 15 residues in the CDR3. From germline, CDR1 is LNHNV and CDR2 YYDKDF (reference sequence). In nucleotides, the CDR3 is TGTGCCACCACCCCTCGGGCAGGGCTGTACAATGAGCAGTTCTTC. It translates to CATTPRAGLYNEQFF.

This clonotype has just a few counts. The V and J genes are TRBV6-7 and TRBJ1-1, with no clear D. TRBV6-7 is marked as an open reading frame, function uncertain. The CDR3 sequence is 12 residues long. V gave up 7 bases and J gave up 6 bases, with 12 bases separating them. The CDR3 region is CASIGRTPEAFF. The CDR3 bases are TGTGCCAGCATCGGGAGGACGCCTGAAGCTTTCTTT.

The chain carries TRBV18 and TRBJ2-7; the match to TRBD1 covers 12 bases. The CDR3 contains 15 residues. In germline, CDR1 is KGHSH, CDR2 LQKENI. V was clipped by 8 bases and J by 5 bases; unmatched bases: 10. The CDR3 loop reads CASTPGQGASHEQYF. The CDR3 region has the DNA TGTGCCAGCACCCCGGGACAGGGGGCTTCCCACGAGCAGTACTTC. The full variable domain, its missing parts supplied by reference TRBV18 and TRBJ2-7, is NAGVMQNPRHLVRRRGQEARLRCSPMKGHSHVYWYRQLPEEGLKFMVYLQKENIIDESGMPKERFSAEFPKEGPSILRIQQVVRGDSAAYFCASTPGQGASHEQYFGPGTRLTVT.

The V call is TRBV4-1, the J call TRBJ2-7, with TRBD1 as a possible D gene (6 bases). V was shortened by 4 bases and J by 4 bases, with 11 bases between the two germline ends. This CDR3 is 13 amino acids long. The germline gives CDR1 MGHRA, CDR2 YSYEKL. The CDR3 sequence is CASSRQEGYEQYF. The DNA for the CDR3 is TGCGCCAGCAGCCGACAGGAAGGTTACGAGCAGTACTTC.

The chain is built from TRBV6-6 and TRBJ2-7; D is uncertain. V was trimmed by 0 bases and J by 4 bases, leaving 4 bases between them. CDR3 size: 12 residues. Germline V gene data show CDR1 as MNHNY and CDR2 as SVGAGI (reference sequence). The CDR3 DNA reads TGTGCCAGCAGTTACTCCGTATACGAGCAGTACGTC. It codes for CASSYSVYEQYV.

The J gene is TRBJ2-1, the V gene TRBV27; TRBD2 is a possible D gene (5 bases). Trimming removed 0 bases from V and 1 base from J, with 10 bases in between. CDR3 length: 16 amino acids. The germline V gene encodes CDR1 MNHEY and CDR2 SMNVEV (reference sequence). CDR3 sequence reads: CASSLSMEASYNEQFF. The CDR3 coding sequence is TGTGCCAGCAGTTTATCGATGGAGGCTTCCTACAATGAGCAGTTCTTC.

CDR3 DNA: TGTGCCAGCAGCTATCTATACGAGCAGTACTTC. Protein sequence: CASSYLYEQYF. The chain combines TRBV11-2 with TRBJ2-7; D unclear. This CDR3 region has 11 residues. The germline V gene encodes CDR1 SGHAT and CDR2 FQNNGV. V was pared by 4 bases and J by 4 bases, with 5 bases between.

This clonotype was found a few times. V and J are TRBV3-1 and TRBJ2-5; no definite D call. The V end lost 0 bases, the J end lost 4 bases, and 12 bases lay between the germline ends. This CDR3 is built from 15 residues. Germline values: CDR1 LGHDT, CDR2 YNNKEL (reference sequence). CDR3 coding DNA: TGTGCCAGCAGCCAAGATTTAGTGAGGCGAGAGACCCAGTACTTC. Encoded protein: CASSQDLVRRETQYF.

A note on this clonotype: A read error may produce the germline difference seen at one junction end. The chain carries TRBV7-8 and TRBJ2-5; TRBD2 matches at 7 bases. The germline CDR1 and CDR2 sequences are SGHVS and FQNEAQ. This CDR3 comprises 14 residues. CDR3 amino acids: CASTRGRGDLPLDF. The CDR3 DNA follows: TGTGCCAGCACCCGAGGTCGGGGGGACCTCCCTCTGGACTTC.

This clonotype has a handful of counts. V usage is TRBV7-6 and J usage is TRBJ1-1, with D perhaps TRBD1 (6 bases). Trimming left V 5 bases short and J 6 bases short, with 13 bases between. This CDR3 has 13 residues. The germline CDR1 and CDR2 sequences are SGHVS and FNYEAQ. CDR3 DNA: TGTGCCAGCAGCACCACAGGGCGATCTGAAGCTTTCTTT. This codes for CASSTTGRSEAFF.